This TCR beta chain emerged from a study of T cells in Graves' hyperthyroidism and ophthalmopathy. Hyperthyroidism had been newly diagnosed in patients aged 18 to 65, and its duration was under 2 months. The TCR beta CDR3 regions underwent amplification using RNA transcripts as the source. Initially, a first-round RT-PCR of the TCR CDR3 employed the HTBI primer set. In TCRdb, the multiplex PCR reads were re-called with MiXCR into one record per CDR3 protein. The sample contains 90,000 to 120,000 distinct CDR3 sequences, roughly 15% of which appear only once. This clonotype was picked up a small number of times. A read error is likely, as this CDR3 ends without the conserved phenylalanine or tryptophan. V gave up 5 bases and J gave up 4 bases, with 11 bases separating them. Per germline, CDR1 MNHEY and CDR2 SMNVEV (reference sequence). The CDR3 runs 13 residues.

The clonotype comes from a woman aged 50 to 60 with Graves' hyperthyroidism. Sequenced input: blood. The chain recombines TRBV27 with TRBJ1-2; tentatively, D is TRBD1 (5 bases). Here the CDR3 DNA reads TGTGCCAGCAGTACCTCAAGGGGCTATGGCTACACCCTC. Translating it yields CASSTSRGYGYTL.